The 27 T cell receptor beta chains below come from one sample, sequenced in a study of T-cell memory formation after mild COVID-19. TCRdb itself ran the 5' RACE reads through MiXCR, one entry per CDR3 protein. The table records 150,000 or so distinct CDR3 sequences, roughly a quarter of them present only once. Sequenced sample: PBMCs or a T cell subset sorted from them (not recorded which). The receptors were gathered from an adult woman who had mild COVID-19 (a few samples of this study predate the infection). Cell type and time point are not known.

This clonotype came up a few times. The CDR3 sequence: CASSHGRGEVDIQYF. As DNA, the CDR3 is TGTGCCAGCAGCCACGGGAGGGGTGAGGTGGACATTCAGTACTTC. The gene calls are TRBV3-1 and TRBJ2-4, with 8 bases lining up with TRBD2. V lost 3 bases to trimming and J lost 8 bases; unmatched junction nucleotides: 9. The germline gives CDR1 LGHDT, CDR2 YNNKEL (reference sequence). This CDR3 is 15 amino acids long.

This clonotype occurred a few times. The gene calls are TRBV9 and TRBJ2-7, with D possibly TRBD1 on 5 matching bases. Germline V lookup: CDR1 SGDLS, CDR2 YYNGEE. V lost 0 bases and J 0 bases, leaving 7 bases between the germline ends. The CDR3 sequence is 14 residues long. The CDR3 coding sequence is TGTGCCAGCAGCGTAGAGGGGAACTCCTACGAGCAGTACTTC. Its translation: CASSVEGNSYEQYF.

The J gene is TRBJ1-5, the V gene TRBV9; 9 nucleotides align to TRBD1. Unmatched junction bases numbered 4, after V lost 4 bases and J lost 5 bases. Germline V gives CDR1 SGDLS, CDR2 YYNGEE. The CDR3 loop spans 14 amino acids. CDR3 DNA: TGTGCCAGCAGCCCCGGGACAGGGTATCAGCCCCAGCATTTT. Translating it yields CASSPGTGYQPQHF.

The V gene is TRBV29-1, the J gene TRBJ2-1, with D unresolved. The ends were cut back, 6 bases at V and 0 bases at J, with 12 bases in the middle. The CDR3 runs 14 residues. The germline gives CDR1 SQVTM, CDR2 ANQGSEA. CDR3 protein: CSVWLLRSYNEQFF. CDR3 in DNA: TGCAGCGTATGGTTACTACGCTCCTACAATGAGCAGTTCTTC.

CDR3 region: CASSYRKRVEQFF. The CDR3 region has the DNA TGTGCCAGCAGCTACCGCAAGCGGGTGGAGCAGTTCTTC. The V gene is TRBV7-8, the J gene TRBJ2-1; D perhaps matches TRBD2 (6 bases). CDR1 is SGHVS, CDR2 FQNEAQ, per germline. CDR3 length: 13 residues. V was shortened by 4 bases and J by 10 bases, with 14 bases between the two germline ends.

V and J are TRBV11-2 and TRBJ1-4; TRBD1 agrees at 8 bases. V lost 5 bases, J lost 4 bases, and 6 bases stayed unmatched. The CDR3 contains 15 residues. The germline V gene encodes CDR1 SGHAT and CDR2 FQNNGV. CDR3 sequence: CASSPGTGYNEKLFF. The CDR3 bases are TGTGCCAGCAGCCCCGGGACAGGTTATAATGAAAAACTGTTTTTT.

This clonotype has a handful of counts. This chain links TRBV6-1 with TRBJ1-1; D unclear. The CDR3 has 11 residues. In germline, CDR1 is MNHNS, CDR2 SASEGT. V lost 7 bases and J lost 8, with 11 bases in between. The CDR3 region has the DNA TGTGCCAGCACCGCGGGCAGGGAAGCTTTCTTT. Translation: CASTAGREAFF.

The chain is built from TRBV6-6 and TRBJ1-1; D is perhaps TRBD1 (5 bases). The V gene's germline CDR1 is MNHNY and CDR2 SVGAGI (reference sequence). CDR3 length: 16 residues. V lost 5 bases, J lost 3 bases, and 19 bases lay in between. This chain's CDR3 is CASSPGPPEGYTEAFF. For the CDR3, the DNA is TGTGCCAGCAGTCCGGGGCCCCCTGAGGGTTACACTGAAGCTTTCTTT.

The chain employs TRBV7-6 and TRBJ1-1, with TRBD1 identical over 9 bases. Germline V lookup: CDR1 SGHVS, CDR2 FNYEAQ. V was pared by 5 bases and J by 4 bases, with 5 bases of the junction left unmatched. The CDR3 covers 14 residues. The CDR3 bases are TGTGCCAGCAGCACGGGACAGGGACCCACTGAAGCTTTCTTT. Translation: CASSTGQGPTEAFF.

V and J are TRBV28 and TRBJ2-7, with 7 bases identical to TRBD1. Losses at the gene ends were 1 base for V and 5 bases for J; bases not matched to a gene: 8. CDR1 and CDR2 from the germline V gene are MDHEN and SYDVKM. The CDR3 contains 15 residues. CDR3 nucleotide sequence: TGTGCCAGCAGTTTATATCCGGCGACAGGGCACGAGCAGTACTTC. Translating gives CASSLYPATGHEQYF.

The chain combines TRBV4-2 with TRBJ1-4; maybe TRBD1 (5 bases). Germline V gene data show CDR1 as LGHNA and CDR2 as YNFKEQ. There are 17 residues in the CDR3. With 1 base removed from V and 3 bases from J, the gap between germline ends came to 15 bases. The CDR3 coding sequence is TGTGCCAGCAGCCAAGCGGGGGGTCGTAGGCCTAATGAAAAACTGTTTTTT. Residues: CASSQAGGRRPNEKLFF.

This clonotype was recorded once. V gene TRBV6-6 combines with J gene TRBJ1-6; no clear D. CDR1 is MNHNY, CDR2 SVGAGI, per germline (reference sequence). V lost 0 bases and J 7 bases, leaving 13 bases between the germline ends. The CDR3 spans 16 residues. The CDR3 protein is CASSYSYAVGNSPLHF. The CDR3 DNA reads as TGTGCCAGCAGTTACTCGTATGCGGTGGGGAATTCACCCCTCCACTTT.

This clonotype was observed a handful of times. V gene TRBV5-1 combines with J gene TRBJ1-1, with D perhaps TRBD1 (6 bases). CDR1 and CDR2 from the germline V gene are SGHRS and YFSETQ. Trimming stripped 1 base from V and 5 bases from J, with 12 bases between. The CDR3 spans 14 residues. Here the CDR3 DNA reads TGCGCCAGCAGCTTGTGGGGGCCTGGGACTGAAGCTTTCTTT. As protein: CASSLWGPGTEAFF.

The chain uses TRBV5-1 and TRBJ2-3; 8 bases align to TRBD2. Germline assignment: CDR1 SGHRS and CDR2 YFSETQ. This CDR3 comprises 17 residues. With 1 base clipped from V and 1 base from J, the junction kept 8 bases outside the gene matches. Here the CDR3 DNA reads TGCGCCAGCAGCTTGACCTTTAGCGGGATTGGCACAGATACGCAGTATTTT. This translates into CASSLTFSGIGTDTQYF.

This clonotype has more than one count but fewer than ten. CDR3 in DNA: TGTGCCAGCAGCTTATTCTCTAACAATGAGCAGTTCTTC. It translates to CASSLFSNNEQFF. The chain is built from TRBV7-9 and TRBJ2-1; D gene unclear. V lost 2 bases to trimming and J lost 5 bases, with 7 bases between them. This CDR3 has 13 amino acids. Germline V gene data show CDR1 as SEHNR and CDR2 as FQNEAQ (reference sequence).

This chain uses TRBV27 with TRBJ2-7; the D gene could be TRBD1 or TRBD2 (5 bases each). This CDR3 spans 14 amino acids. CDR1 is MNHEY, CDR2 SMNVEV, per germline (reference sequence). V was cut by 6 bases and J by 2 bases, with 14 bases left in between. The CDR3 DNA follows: TGTGCCAGCAGCTCCGGGACGGCGACCTACGAGCAGTACTTC. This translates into CASSSGTATYEQYF.

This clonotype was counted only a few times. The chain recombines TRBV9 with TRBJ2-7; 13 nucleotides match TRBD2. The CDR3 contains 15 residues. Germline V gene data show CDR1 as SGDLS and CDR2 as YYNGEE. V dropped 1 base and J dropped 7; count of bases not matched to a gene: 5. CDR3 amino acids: CASSVSGLAGQEQYF. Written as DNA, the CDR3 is TGTGCCAGCAGCGTATCGGGACTAGCGGGACAGGAGCAGTACTTC.

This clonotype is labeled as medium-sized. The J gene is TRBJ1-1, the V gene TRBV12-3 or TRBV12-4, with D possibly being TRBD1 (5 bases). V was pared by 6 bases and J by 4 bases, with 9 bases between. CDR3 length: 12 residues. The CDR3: CASSFQGTEAFF. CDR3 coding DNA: TGTGCCAGCAGCTTTCAGGGCACTGAAGCTTTCTTT.

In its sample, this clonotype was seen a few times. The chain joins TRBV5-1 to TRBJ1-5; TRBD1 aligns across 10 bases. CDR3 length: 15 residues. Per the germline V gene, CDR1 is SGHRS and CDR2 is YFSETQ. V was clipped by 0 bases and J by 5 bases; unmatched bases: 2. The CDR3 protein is CASSLGTGGDQPQHF. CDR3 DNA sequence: TGCGCCAGCAGCTTGGGGACAGGGGGGGATCAGCCCCAGCATTTT.

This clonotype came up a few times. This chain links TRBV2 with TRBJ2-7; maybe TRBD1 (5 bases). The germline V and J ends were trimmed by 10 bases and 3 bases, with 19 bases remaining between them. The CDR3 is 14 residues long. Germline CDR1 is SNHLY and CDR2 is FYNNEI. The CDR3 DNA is TGTGCCATCACAAGGGTGCAGGGCCGCTACGAGCAGTACTTC. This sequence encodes CAITRVQGRYEQYF.

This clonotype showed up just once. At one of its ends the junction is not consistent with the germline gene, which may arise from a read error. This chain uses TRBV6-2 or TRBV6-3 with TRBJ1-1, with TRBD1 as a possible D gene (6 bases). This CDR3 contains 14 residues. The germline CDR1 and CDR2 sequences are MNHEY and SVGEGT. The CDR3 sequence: CDSRPYRVETEAFF. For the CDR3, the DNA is TGTGACAGCAGGCCCTACAGGGTGGAAACTGAAGCTTTCTTT.

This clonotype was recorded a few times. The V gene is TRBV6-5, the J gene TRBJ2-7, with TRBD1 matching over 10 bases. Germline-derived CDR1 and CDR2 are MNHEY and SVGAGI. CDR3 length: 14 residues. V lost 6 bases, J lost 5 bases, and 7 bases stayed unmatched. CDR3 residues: CASSPGQGKNEQYF. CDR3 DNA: TGTGCCAGCAGCCCGGGACAGGGGAAAAACGAGCAGTACTTC.

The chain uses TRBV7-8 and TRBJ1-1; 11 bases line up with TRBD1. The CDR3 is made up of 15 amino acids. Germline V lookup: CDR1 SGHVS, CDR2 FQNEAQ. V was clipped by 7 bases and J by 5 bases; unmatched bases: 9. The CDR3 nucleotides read TGTGCCAGCACGAAACCAGGGACAGGGGGAACTGAAGCTTTCTTT. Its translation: CASTKPGTGGTEAFF. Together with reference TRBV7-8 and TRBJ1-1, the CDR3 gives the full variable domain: GAGVSQSPRYKVAKRGQDVALRCDPISGHVSLFWYQQALGQGPEFLTYFQNEAQLDKSGLPSDRFFAERPEGSVSTLKIQRTQQEDSAVYLCASTKPGTGGTEAFFGQGTRLTVV.

The CDR3 nucleotides read TGTGCCAGCAGCCAACCTTGGGGGGACAGGGGCCCCTACGAGCAGTACTTC. It specifies CASSQPWGDRGPYEQYF. The chain uses TRBV3-1 and TRBJ2-7; 10 bases fit TRBD1. The junction had 9 bases not matched to a gene; V was cut back by 2 bases and J by 2 bases. CDR3 size: 17 residues. The germline CDR1 and CDR2 sequences are LGHDT and YNNKEL (reference sequence).

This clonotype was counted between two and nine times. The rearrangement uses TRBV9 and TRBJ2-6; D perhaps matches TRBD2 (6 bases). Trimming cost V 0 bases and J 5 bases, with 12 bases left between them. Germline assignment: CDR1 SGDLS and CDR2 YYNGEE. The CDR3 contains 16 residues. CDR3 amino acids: CASSVGGGFRANVLTF. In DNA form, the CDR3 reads TGTGCCAGCAGCGTAGGAGGAGGGTTTAGGGCCAACGTCCTGACTTTC. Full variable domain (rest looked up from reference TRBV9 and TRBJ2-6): DSGVTQTPKHLITATGQRVTLRCSPRSGDLSVYWYQQSLDQGLQFLIQYYNGEERAKGNILERFSAQQFPDLHSELNLSSLELGDSALYFCASSVGGGFRANVLTFGAGSRLTVL.

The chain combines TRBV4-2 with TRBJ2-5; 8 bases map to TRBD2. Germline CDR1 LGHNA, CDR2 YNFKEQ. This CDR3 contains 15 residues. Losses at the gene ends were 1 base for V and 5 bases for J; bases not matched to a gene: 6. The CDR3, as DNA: TGTGCCAGCAGCCAAGGGGAGCGGGAGATCGAGACCCAGTACTTC. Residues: CASSQGEREIETQYF.

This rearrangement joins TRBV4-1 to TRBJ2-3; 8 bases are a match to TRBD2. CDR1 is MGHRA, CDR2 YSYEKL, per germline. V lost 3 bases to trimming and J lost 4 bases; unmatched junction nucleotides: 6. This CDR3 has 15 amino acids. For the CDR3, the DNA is TGCGCCAGCAGCCACATAAGCGGGGGAGCAGATACGCAGTATTTT. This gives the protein CASSHISGGADTQYF.